These T cell receptor beta chains were read from a single sample in a study of shared clonotypes between healthy human individuals. The data were produced by immunoSEQ multiplex PCR, yet TCRdb's version contains in-frame clones alone and is incomplete. The sample holds 1.4 million to 1.5 million clones, roughly 96% seen once. Sequencing was carried out using naive CD4+ T cells sorted from blood. The receptors shown here come from a young man in good health. Each CDR3 is given with its conserved first and last residue. The D gene is left open where the match is weak. A clone size is listed for some rows: how often the clone was seen (once, few, many), or a class if it is expanded.

v_call	clone_size	d_call	j_call	cdr3_aa	cdr3_nt
TRBV27	-	TRBD1	TRBJ2-7	CASANRGPRSYEQYF	TGTGCCAGCGCGAACAGGGGGCCGAGGTCCTACGAGCAGTACTTC
TRBV6-5	-	TRBD2	TRBJ2-7	CASSLLAGEVGHEQYF	TGTGCCAGCAGTTTACTAGCGGGAGAAGTTGGCCACGAGCAGTACTTC
TRBV9	-	-	TRBJ2-1	CASSVDPLQGNEQFF	TGTGCCAGCAGCGTAGACCCGTTACAGGGCAATGAGCAGTTCTTC
TRBV7-9	-	TRBD2	TRBJ2-2	CASSKGLAANTGELFF	TGTGCCAGCAGCAAAGGACTAGCGGCTAACACCGGGGAGCTGTTTTTT
TRBV28	-	-	TRBJ2-7	CASTKGQGEQYF	TGTGCCAGCACCAAAGGCCAGGGGGAGCAGTACTTC
TRBV20-1	-	-	TRBJ2-1	CSARLINEQFF	TGCAGTGCTAGACTCATCAATGAGCAGTTCTTC
TRBV19	-	TRBD2	TRBJ2-1	CASSPLAGLYNEQFF	TGTGCCAGTAGTCCACTAGCGGGATTGTACAATGAGCAGTTCTTC
TRBV7-9	-	-	TRBJ2-5	CASSALETQYF	TGTGCCAGCAGCGCCCTGGAGACCCAGTACTTC
TRBV7-2	-	-	TRBJ1-1	CASSFNTGHTEAFF	TGTGCCAGCAGCTTTAACACAGGGCACACTGAAGCTTTCTTT
TRBV9	-	-	TRBJ1-1	CASSVAPTDTNTEAFF	TGTGCCAGCAGCGTAGCCCCGACAGACACCAACACTGAAGCTTTCTTT
TRBV19	-	TRBD1	TRBJ1-2	CASSGASGQGSINGYTF	TGTGCCAGTAGCGGAGCTTCGGGACAGGGTTCGATTAATGGCTACACCTTC
TRBV10-3	-	TRBD1	TRBJ1-2	CAISQTGTGGNYGYTF	TGTGCCATCAGTCAGACCGGGACAGGGGGAAACTATGGCTACACCTTC
TRBV7-3	-	TRBD2	TRBJ2-5	CASSLGSSGRFETQYF	TGTGCCAGCAGCTTAGGGTCTAGCGGACGATTTGAGACCCAGTACTTC
TRBV4-1	-	-	TRBJ2-4	CASSQQISEDIQYF	TGCGCCAGCAGCCAACAGATCTCTGAGGACATTCAGTACTTC
TRBV7-9	-	TRBD2	TRBJ2-3	CASSLELAGATDTQYF	TGTGCCAGCAGCTTAGAACTAGCGGGAGCCACAGATACGCAGTATTTT
TRBV30	once	-	TRBJ2-1	CAWSLGGNQFF	TGTGCCTGGAGCCTCGGAGGTAATCAGTTCTTC
TRBV19	-	-	TRBJ2-7	CASSIAIGTGFHEQYF	TGTGCCAGTAGTATAGCCATCGGAACAGGGTTCCACGAGCAGTACTTC
TRBV28	-	-	TRBJ2-7	CASSGTYYEQYF	TGTGCCAGCAGTGGGACCTACTACGAGCAGTACTTC